The 13 T cell receptor beta chains given below trace back to one sample, sequenced in a study of shared clonotypes between healthy human individuals (dated by TCRdb to 2018 to 2020). Library construction relied on the immunoSEQ multiplex PCR assay. TCRdb obtained this table from immuneACCESS and retained in-frame rearrangements with V and J assigned. These tables miss some clones; where compared with another copy, unresolved V genes account for less than half of the shortfall, and the remainder is unexplained. This sample has about 99,000 clones in its table, and roughly 50% of those were observed once. Roughly 15% of the sample belongs to the ten largest clones. The sequenced material came from PBMCs. These receptors were collected from a woman in her thirties or forties in good health. Some clones in this sample may be carry-over from other donors' samples.

For the CDR3, the DNA is TGTGCCAGCAGCAAGGACAAACCTAATGAAAAACTGTTTTTT. Its protein is CASSKDKPNEKLFF. The chain couples TRBV7-9 to TRBJ1-4; D might be TRBD1 (5 bases). Looked up from germline, CDR1 is SEHNR and CDR2 is FQNEAQ (reference sequence). Trimming cost V 5 bases and J 3 bases, with 10 bases left between them. This CDR3 spans 14 amino acids.

The V gene is TRBV30, the J gene TRBJ2-7; 11 bases are a match to TRBD2. Trimming cost V 4 bases and J 1 base; bases outside gene matches: 3. The CDR3 is 14 residues long. Per germline, CDR1 GTSNPN and CDR2 SVGIG (reference sequence). The CDR3 region is CAWNSGRGSYEQYF. Written as DNA, the CDR3 is TGTGCCTGGAATAGCGGGAGGGGTTCCTACGAGCAGTACTTC.

Many counts were recorded for this clone. V is TRBV9 and J is TRBJ2-7, with 11 bases identical to TRBD2. V was pared by 3 bases and J by 7 bases, with 6 bases of the junction left unmatched. The CDR3 runs 14 residues. The germline gives CDR1 SGDLS, CDR2 YYNGEE. The CDR3 loop reads CASSAPGTSGEQYF. CDR3 coding DNA: TGTGCCAGCAGCGCGCCGGGGACTAGCGGTGAGCAGTACTTC.

The chain uses TRBV5-1 and TRBJ1-3; no definite D call. The CDR3 has 17 amino acids. V lost 0 bases to trimming and J lost 0 bases, with 13 bases between them. CDR1 is SGHRS and CDR2 is YFSETQ in the germline V gene. CDR3 sequence (DNA): TGCGCCAGCAGCTTGGCCTTTGACATGCTCTCTGGAAACACCATATATTTT. Protein product: CASSLAFDMLSGNTIYF.

The V and J genes are TRBV30 and TRBJ1-1, with TRBD1 matching 7 bases. The germline V gene has CDR1 GTSNPN and CDR2 SVGIG (reference sequence). J gave up 11 bases and V 3 bases, and 6 bases lay outside the gene matches. This CDR3 region has 11 residues. CDR3 DNA: TGTGCCTGGAGCTCCGGGACAGAGGCTTTCTTT. Protein: CAWSSGTEAFF. The whole variable domain, remainder taken from reference TRBV30 and TRBJ1-1, is SQTIHQWPATLVQPVGSPLSLECTVEGTSNPNLYWYRQAAGRGLQLLFYSVGIGQISSEVPQNLSASRPQDRQFILSSKKLLLSDSGFYLCAWSSGTEAFFGQGTRLTVV.

The chain carries TRBV9 and TRBJ1-2; perhaps TRBD1 as D (5 bases). Germline V gene sequence: CDR1 SGDLS, CDR2 YYNGEE. The V gene lost 0 bases and the J gene lost 8 bases, with 17 bases spanning the gap. This CDR3 spans 15 amino acids. CDR3 residues: CASSVVADGAEGYTF. CDR3 in DNA: TGTGCCAGCAGCGTAGTCGCTGACGGGGCGGAAGGCTACACCTTC. Combining the CDR3 with reference TRBV9 and TRBJ1-2 gives the whole variable domain DSGVTQTPKHLITATGQRVTLRCSPRSGDLSVYWYQQSLDQGLQFLIQYYNGEERAKGNILERFSAQQFPDLHSELNLSSLELGDSALYFCASSVVADGAEGYTFGSGTRLTVV.

This clone has ten or more counts. This chain uses TRBV20-1 with TRBJ2-5, with unresolved D. V dropped 5 bases and J dropped 3 bases, with 4 bases sitting between them. CDR3 length: 10 amino acids. Germline V gene sequence: CDR1 DFQATT, CDR2 SNEGSKA (reference sequence). The CDR3 DNA reads as TGCAGTGCTTCCGAAGAGACCCAGTACTTC. Translating gives CSASEETQYF.

The gene calls are TRBV30 and TRBJ2-6; D possibly matches TRBD1 or TRBD2 (5 bases each). Trimming cost V 1 base and J 6 bases, with 10 bases left between them. Germline CDR1 and CDR2: GTSNPN and SVGIG (reference sequence). CDR3 size: 14 residues. CDR3 amino acids: CAWSAGTEANVLTF. Here the CDR3 DNA reads TGTGCCTGGAGTGCCGGGACGGAGGCCAACGTCCTGACTTTC. Complete variable domain (other parts from reference TRBV30 and TRBJ2-6): SQTIHQWPATLVQPVGSPLSLECTVEGTSNPNLYWYRQAAGRGLQLLFYSVGIGQISSEVPQNLSASRPQDRQFILSSKKLLLSDSGFYLCAWSAGTEANVLTFGAGSRLTVL.

This chain joins TRBV7-8 and TRBJ2-1; 7 bases align to TRBD1. The CDR3 is 13 residues long. J was trimmed by 9 bases and V by 5 bases; bases with no gene match: 7. Germline V CDR1 and CDR2: SGHVS, FQNEAQ. The CDR3 DNA sequence: TGTGCCAGCAGCAGAGACAGGGAAGGTGAGCAGTTCTTC. It translates to CASSRDREGEQFF.

V and J are TRBV4-1 and TRBJ2-7; D gene unclear. Germline CDR1 reads MGHRA; CDR2 reads YSYEKL. CDR3 size: 11 residues. Trimming shortened V by 1 base and J by 6 bases, and 4 bases separated the two germline ends. The CDR3 DNA follows: TGCGCCAGCAGCCAAGGTATCGAGCAGTACTTC. It is translated as CASSQGIEQYF.

The chain is built from TRBV27 and TRBJ2-7; D might be TRBD2 (6 bases). Germline V gene sequence: CDR1 MNHEY, CDR2 SMNVEV (reference sequence). Trimming cost V 3 bases and J 3 bases, with 15 bases left between them. CDR3 length: 15 residues. DNA for the CDR3: TGTGCCAGCAGTTTTCAAGCGGGTACTTTCTACGAGCAGTACTTC. Its translation is CASSFQAGTFYEQYF.

Worth noting for this clone: This is likely an artifact of a read error, given a far larger clone one base away. Other DNA sequences in this sample translate to the same CDR3. V is TRBV30 and J is TRBJ2-1; D may be TRBD1 (6 bases). From germline, CDR1 is GTSNPN and CDR2 SVGIG (reference sequence). The CDR3 extends over 12 amino acids. CDR3 DNA: TGCGCCTGGAGTGGTCTAGGGGGTGAGCAGTTCTTC. Its protein product is CAWSGLGGEQFF.

In its sample, this clone was seen once. V and J are TRBV4-1 and TRBJ1-5, with a tentative D call TRBD1 (5 bases). With 3 bases removed from V and 7 bases from J, the gap between germline ends came to 10 bases. Germline V gene data show CDR1 as MGHRA and CDR2 as YSYEKL. This CDR3 spans 13 amino acids. As DNA, the CDR3 is TGCGCCAGCAGCCAGGGGCCTGGGCAGCCCCAGCATTTT. Protein sequence: CASSQGPGQPQHF.